The clone carrying this T cell receptor (beta chain) has just a few counts. Its target is unknown. The sample is drawn from a study of cytomegalovirus exposure and HLA in healthy donors. Per germline, CDR1 MNHNS and CDR2 SASEGT. Trimming pared 2 bases from V and 4 bases from J, leaving 16 bases between. The CDR3 length is 16 residues. The primer mix had 60 Vbeta and 13 Jbeta primers. Repertoires were generated with immunoSEQ multiplex PCR, while TCRdb's copy carries only in-frame clones and drops some. This sample yields 140,000 or so clones, of which roughly a tenth are seen a single time; 1.5% to 2% belongs to the top ten. Study-wide results and limits: Analysis was carried out at a later point, and it linked a missense DCLRE1C variant to TCR beta V- and J-gene trimming.

The TCR was taken from a male donor in good health and CMV-seronegative. The sequenced sample was PBMCs. The chain joins TRBV6-1 to TRBJ2-3; maybe TRBD2 (7 bases). The CDR3 is CASSELVGGPSDTQYF. CDR3 nucleotides: TGTGCCAGCAGTGAATTAGTGGGGGGGCCTTCAGATACGCAGTATTTT.